One sample yielded the 21 T cell receptor beta chains listed below, sequenced in a study of beta chain features in type 1 diabetes. Of the isolated RNA, all was reverse transcribed, and so the sequenced material was expressed TCRB transcripts. The repertoire was sequenced with immunoSEQ multiplex PCR; TCRdb's copy has only in-frame clones and lacks some. The data hold roughly 170,000 clones, with about 12% observed a single time. Input material: central memory CD4+ T cells from blood. The receptors derive from a woman aged 18-35 years in good health.

In this sample, this clone turned up a few times. The chain carries TRBV7-9 and TRBJ2-3; no definite D call. Germline lookup yields CDR1 SEHNR and CDR2 FQNEAQ (reference sequence). This CDR3 region has 15 residues. V was clipped by 1 base and J by 0 bases, with 8 bases between them. The CDR3, as DNA: TGTGCCAGCAGCTTAGGCTCTAGTAGCACAGATACGCAGTATTTT. Translated, it gives CASSLGSSSTDTQYF.

Only a few counts were recorded for this clone. J is TRBJ2-7 and V is TRBV28; 9 bases fit TRBD1. The CDR3 is made up of 15 amino acids. Germline V gene lookup returns CDR1 MDHEN and CDR2 SYDVKM. V dropped 5 bases and J dropped 2; count of bases not matched to a gene: 7. The CDR3: CASSPQGQGAYEQYF. The CDR3 nucleotides read TGTGCCAGCAGTCCACAGGGACAGGGAGCCTACGAGCAGTACTTC.

The chain has TRBV6-5 and TRBJ1-1; 7 nucleotides agree with TRBD1. The CDR3 runs to 16 residues. Germline CDR1 is MNHEY and CDR2 is SVGAGI. V shed 0 bases, J shed 5 bases, and the junction held 9 bases outside the gene matches. The CDR3 reads CASSYSRWRGQTEAFF. The CDR3 nucleotides are TGTGCCAGCAGTTACTCGCGATGGAGGGGGCAAACTGAAGCTTTCTTT.

This chain connects TRBV30 to TRBJ1-5, with D possibly matching TRBD1 (6 bases). This CDR3 has 13 residues. The ends were cut back, 1 base at V and 7 bases at J, with 11 bases in the middle. Germline V lookup: CDR1 GTSNPN, CDR2 SVGIG (reference sequence). CDR3 amino acids: CAWSEDSSQPQHF. CDR3 sequence (DNA): TGTGCCTGGAGTGAGGACAGCTCCCAGCCCCAGCATTTT.

The CDR3: CSAQRGVGETQYF. The CDR3 DNA sequence: TGCAGCGCCCAGCGCGGGGTGGGGGAGACCCAGTACTTC. The V and J genes are TRBV29-1 and TRBJ2-5; D perhaps matches TRBD2 (6 bases). This CDR3 region has 13 residues. In germline, CDR1 is SQVTM, CDR2 ANQGSEA. V was pared by 7 bases and J by 5 bases, with 17 bases between. Full variable domain (missing parts from reference TRBV29-1 and TRBJ2-5): SAVISQKPSRDICQRGTSLTIQCQVDSQVTMMFWYRQQPGQSLTLIATANQGSEATYESGFVIDKFPISRPNLTFSTLTVSNMSPEDSSIYLCSAQRGVGETQYFGPGTRLLVL.

This clone was counted between two and nine times. This rearrangement joins TRBV30 to TRBJ2-1; 7 bases align to TRBD1. CDR1 is GTSNPN, CDR2 SVGIG, per germline (reference sequence). V dropped 3 bases and J dropped 5; count of bases not matched to a gene: 10. The CDR3 sequence is 15 residues long. The CDR3 DNA follows: TGTGCCTGGAGGGACAGGCGAATACCTAACAATGAGCAGTTCTTC. This encodes CAWRDRRIPNNEQFF.

The chain joins TRBV9 to TRBJ2-7, with 9 bases that match TRBD1. Trimming removed 7 bases from V and 3 bases from J; junction bases left unmatched: 5. Germline CDR1 reads SGDLS; CDR2 reads YYNGEE. The CDR3 spans 13 residues. The DNA for the CDR3 is TGTGCCAGCGGGATGGACAGGGGCTACGAGCAGTACTTC. Amino acids: CASGMDRGYEQYF.

The chain is built from TRBV6-5 and TRBJ2-7; D is perhaps TRBD1 (6 bases). Germline assignment: CDR1 MNHEY and CDR2 SVGAGI. V gave up 6 bases and J gave up 3 bases, with 12 bases separating them. The CDR3 runs 13 residues. The CDR3 DNA reads as TGTGCCAGCAGACCCACAGGGAACTACGAGCAGTACTTC. This sequence encodes CASRPTGNYEQYF.

The genes are TRBV6-1 and TRBJ2-2; D is undetermined. V was pared by 1 base and J by 0 bases, with 3 bases between. This CDR3 spans 14 amino acids. CDR1 MNHNS and CDR2 SASEGT come from the germline V gene. The CDR3 DNA reads as TGTGCCAGCAGTGAAGGGCCGAACACCGGGGAGCTGTTTTTT. Protein: CASSEGPNTGELFF.

This sequence joins TRBV5-6 and TRBJ1-2; the match to TRBD1 covers 7 bases. The trim removed 0 bases at V and 4 bases at J, leaving 3 bases unmatched. CDR3 length: 14 amino acids. In germline, CDR1 is SGHDT, CDR2 YYEEEE. CDR3 protein: CASSLEYRGYGYTF. CDR3 nucleotides: TGTGCCAGCAGCTTGGAGTACAGGGGCTATGGCTACACCTTC.

The V gene is TRBV5-1, the J gene TRBJ2-1, with TRBD2 identical over 7 bases. Losses at the gene ends were 0 bases for V and 8 bases for J; bases not matched to a gene: 2. CDR3 size: 13 residues. The germline CDR1 and CDR2 sequences are SGHRS and YFSETQ. The CDR3 loop reads CASSLGTRDEQFF. The CDR3 DNA sequence: TGCGCCAGCAGCTTGGGGACTAGGGATGAGCAGTTCTTC.

The chain joins TRBV29-1 to TRBJ2-7; a possible D gene is TRBD2 (5 bases). There are 13 residues in the CDR3. The V end lost 4 bases, the J end lost 2 bases, and 12 bases lay between the germline ends. Germline values: CDR1 SQVTM, CDR2 ANQGSEA. The CDR3 is CSVGRGLAYEQYF. CDR3 DNA sequence: TGCAGCGTTGGGAGAGGACTGGCCTACGAGCAGTACTTC.

This clone occurred a few times. This rearrangement joins TRBV7-8 to TRBJ2-5, with unresolved D. The CDR3 consists of 14 residues. Germline V CDR1 and CDR2: SGHVS, FQNEAQ. The V end was cut by 1 base, the J end by 2 bases, with 8 bases between. CDR3 protein: CASSLGALQETQYF. The CDR3 nucleotides read TGTGCCAGCAGCTTAGGCGCGCTACAAGAGACCCAGTACTTC.

This clone was picked up a small number of times. The chain has TRBV19 and TRBJ2-4; 11 nucleotides align to TRBD1. Germline CDR1 reads LNHDA; CDR2 reads SQIVND (reference sequence). Germline trimming cut 6 bases from V and 11 bases from J; bases unmatched to any gene: 3. CDR3 length equals 12 residues. DNA for the CDR3: TGTGCCAGTAGCACGGGACAGGGGGTTCAGTACTTC. Residues: CASSTGQGVQYF.

In this sample, this clone turned up a few times. This chain joins TRBV28 and TRBJ2-1; D may be TRBD2 (6 bases). CDR1 MDHEN and CDR2 SYDVKM come from the germline V gene. The CDR3 spans 16 residues. V was shortened by 0 bases and J by 4 bases, with 13 bases between the two germline ends. The CDR3 loop reads CASSLWGGIRYNEQFF. Here the CDR3 DNA reads TGTGCCAGCAGTTTATGGGGCGGGATCCGTTACAATGAGCAGTTCTTC.

The chain joins TRBV5-1 to TRBJ2-1, with 9 bases aligning to TRBD1. V gave up 0 bases and J gave up 5 bases; unmatched junction bases: 3. Looked up from germline, CDR1 is SGHRS and CDR2 is YFSETQ. The CDR3 is made up of 15 amino acids. In DNA form, the CDR3 reads TGCGCCAGCAGCTTGGGAGGGACAGGGAACAATGAGCAGTTCTTC. Residues: CASSLGGTGNNEQFF.

This clone was seen only a few times. J is TRBJ1-2 and V is TRBV29-1, with 9 positions matching TRBD1. The V gene's germline CDR1 is SQVTM and CDR2 ANQGSEA. J lost 7 bases, V lost 4 bases, and 10 bases had no gene match. This CDR3 is 14 amino acids long. The CDR3 spells CSVGAAQGAVGYTF. CDR3 nucleotide sequence: TGCAGCGTTGGAGCCGCACAGGGGGCTGTTGGCTACACCTTC. The variable domain in full, completed from reference TRBV29-1 and TRBJ1-2, reads SAVISQKPSRDICQRGTSLTIQCQVDSQVTMMFWYRQQPGQSLTLIATANQGSEATYESGFVIDKFPISRPNLTFSTLTVSNMSPEDSSIYLCSVGAAQGAVGYTFGSGTRLTVV.

This chain joins TRBV30 and TRBJ1-3; 9 bases align to TRBD1. Germline CDR1 is GTSNPN and CDR2 is SVGIG (reference sequence). The CDR3 contains 14 residues. V shed 5 bases and J 5 bases; nucleotides not matched to a gene: 7. This chain's CDR3 is CAWRAGQGRNTIYF. The CDR3 region has the DNA TGTGCCTGGCGAGCGGGACAGGGACGAAACACCATATATTTT.

This clone showed up just a few times. The J gene is TRBJ1-1, the V gene TRBV9; 7 bases agree with TRBD1. Germline V lookup: CDR1 SGDLS, CDR2 YYNGEE. This CDR3 contains 16 residues. V gave up 3 bases and J gave up 4 bases; unmatched junction bases: 12. The CDR3 nucleotides are TGTGCCAGCAGCGAACTGACAGGGAGGACACCCACTGAAGCTTTCTTT. Its protein product is CASSELTGRTPTEAFF.

V usage is TRBV28 and J usage is TRBJ2-7; 9 positions agree with TRBD1. The V and J ends lost 6 bases and 4 bases, in that order; junction bases with no gene match: 7. Per the germline V gene, CDR1 is MDHEN and CDR2 is SYDVKM. This CDR3 spans 14 amino acids. The CDR3 DNA sequence: TGTGCCAGCAGCCCTTACAGGGGGCAGTACGAGCAGTACTTC. Its translation is CASSPYRGQYEQYF.

This clone was observed a few times. This rearrangement joins TRBV10-3 to TRBJ1-5, with 8 bases identical to TRBD1. V lost 10 bases and J lost 0; bases outside the gene matches: 8. The CDR3 has 15 amino acids. The germline V gene has CDR1 ENHRY and CDR2 SYGVKD. The CDR3 nucleotides are TGTGCCAGCAGCAGCAGGGGGCCTAGCAATCAGCCCCAGCATTTT. This sequence encodes CASSSRGPSNQPQHF.